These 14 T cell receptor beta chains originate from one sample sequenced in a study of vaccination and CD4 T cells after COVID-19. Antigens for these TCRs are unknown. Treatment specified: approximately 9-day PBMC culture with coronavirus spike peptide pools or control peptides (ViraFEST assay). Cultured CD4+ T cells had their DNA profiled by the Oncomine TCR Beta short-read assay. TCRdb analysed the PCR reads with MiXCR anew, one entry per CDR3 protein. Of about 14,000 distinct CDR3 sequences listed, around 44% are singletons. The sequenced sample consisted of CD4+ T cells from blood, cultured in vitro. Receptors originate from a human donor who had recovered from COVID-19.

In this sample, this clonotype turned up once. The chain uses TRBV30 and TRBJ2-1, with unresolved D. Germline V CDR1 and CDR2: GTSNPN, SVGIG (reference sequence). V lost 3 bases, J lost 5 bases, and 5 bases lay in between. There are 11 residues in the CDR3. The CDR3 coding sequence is TGTGCCTGGAGGACTCACAATGAGCAGTTCTTC. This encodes CAWRTHNEQFF.

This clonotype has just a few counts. The CDR3 sequence: CASSTRQGAVLQPQHF. CDR3 bases: TGTGCCAGCAGCACAAGACAGGGGGCCGTTCTGCAGCCCCAGCATTTT. The gene calls are TRBV6-2 or TRBV6-3 and TRBJ1-5, with 10 nucleotides matching TRBD1. Germline V CDR1 and CDR2: MNHEY, SVGEGT. J gave up 7 bases and V 6 bases, and 12 bases lay outside the gene matches. This CDR3 is built from 16 residues.

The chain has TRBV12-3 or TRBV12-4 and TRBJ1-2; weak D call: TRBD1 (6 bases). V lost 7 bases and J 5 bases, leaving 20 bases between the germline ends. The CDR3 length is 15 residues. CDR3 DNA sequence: TGTGCCAGCACCCCGAGTGGGGGGCGCATGTATGGCTACACCTTC. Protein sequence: CASTPSGGRMYGYTF.

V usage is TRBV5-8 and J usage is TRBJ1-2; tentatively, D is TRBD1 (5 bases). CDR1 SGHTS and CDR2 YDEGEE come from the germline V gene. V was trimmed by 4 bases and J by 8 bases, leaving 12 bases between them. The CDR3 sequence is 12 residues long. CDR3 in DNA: TGTGCCAGCAGCCTCCGGGGACGCGGCTACACCTTC. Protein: CASSLRGRGYTF.

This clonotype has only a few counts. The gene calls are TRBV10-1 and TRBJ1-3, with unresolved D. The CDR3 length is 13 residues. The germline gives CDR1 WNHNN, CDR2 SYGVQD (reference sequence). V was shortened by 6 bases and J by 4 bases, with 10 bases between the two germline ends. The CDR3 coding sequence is TGCGCCAGCAGCCCCCGGACCGGAAACACCATATATTTT. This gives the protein CASSPRTGNTIYF.

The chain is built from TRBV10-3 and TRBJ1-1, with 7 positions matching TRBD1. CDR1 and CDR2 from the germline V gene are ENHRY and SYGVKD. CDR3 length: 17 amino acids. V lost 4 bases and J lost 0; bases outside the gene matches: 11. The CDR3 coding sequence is TGTGCCATCAGTGGGGCTGCCGGGACAGTGATGAACACTGAAGCTTTCTTT. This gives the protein CAISGAAGTVMNTEAFF.

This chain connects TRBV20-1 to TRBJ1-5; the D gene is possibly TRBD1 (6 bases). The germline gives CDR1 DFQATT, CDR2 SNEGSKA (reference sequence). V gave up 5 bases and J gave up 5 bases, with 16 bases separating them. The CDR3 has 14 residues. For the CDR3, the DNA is TGCAGTGCTCAAAGAGGGGAGGGGGATCAGCCCCAGCATTTT. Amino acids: CSAQRGEGDQPQHF.

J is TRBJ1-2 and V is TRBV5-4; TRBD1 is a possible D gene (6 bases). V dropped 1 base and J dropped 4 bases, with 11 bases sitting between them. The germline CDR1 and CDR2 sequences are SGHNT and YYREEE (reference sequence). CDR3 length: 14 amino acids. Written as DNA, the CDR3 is TGTGCCAGCAGCTTGATAGAGGGGGGCTATGGCTACACCTTC. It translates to CASSLIEGGYGYTF.

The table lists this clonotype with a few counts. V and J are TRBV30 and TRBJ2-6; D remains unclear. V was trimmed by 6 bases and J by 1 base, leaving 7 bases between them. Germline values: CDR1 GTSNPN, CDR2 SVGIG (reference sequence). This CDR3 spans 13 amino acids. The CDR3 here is CACQTSGANVLTF. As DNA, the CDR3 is TGTGCCTGTCAGACTTCTGGGGCCAACGTCCTGACTTTC. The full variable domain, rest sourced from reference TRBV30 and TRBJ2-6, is SQTIHQWPATLVQPVGSPLSLECTVEGTSNPNLYWYRQAAGRGLQLLFYSVGIGQISSEVPQNLSASRPQDRQFILSSKKLLLSDSGFYLCACQTSGANVLTFGAGSRLTVL.

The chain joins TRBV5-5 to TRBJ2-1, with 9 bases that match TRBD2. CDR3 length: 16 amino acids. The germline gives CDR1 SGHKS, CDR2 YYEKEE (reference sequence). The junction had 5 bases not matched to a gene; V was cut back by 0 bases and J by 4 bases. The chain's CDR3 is CASSLGLAGAYNEQFF. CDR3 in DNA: TGTGCCAGCAGCTTGGGATTAGCGGGAGCATACAATGAGCAGTTCTTC.

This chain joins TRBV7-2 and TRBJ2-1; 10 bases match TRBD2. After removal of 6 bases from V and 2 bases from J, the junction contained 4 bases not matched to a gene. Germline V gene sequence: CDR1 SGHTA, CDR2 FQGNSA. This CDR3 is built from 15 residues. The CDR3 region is CASRWTSGAYNEQFF. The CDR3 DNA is TGTGCCAGCAGATGGACTAGCGGAGCCTACAATGAGCAGTTCTTC. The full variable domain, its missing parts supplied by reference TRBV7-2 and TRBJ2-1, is GAGVSQSPSNKVTEKGKDVELRCDPISGHTALYWYRQSLGQGLEFLIYFQGNSAPDKSGLPSDRFSAERTGGSVSTLTIQRTQQEDSAVYLCASRWTSGAYNEQFFGPGTRLTVL.

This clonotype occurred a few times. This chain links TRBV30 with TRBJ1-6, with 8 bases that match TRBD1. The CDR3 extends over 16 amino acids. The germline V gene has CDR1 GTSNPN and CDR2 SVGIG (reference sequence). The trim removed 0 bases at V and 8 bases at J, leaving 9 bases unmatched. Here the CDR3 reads CAWSVVGRGLHSPLHF. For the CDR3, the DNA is TGTGCCTGGAGTGTAGTCGGCAGGGGGCTACATTCACCCCTCCACTTT. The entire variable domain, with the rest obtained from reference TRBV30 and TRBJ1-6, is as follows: SQTIHQWPATLVQPVGSPLSLECTVEGTSNPNLYWYRQAAGRGLQLLFYSVGIGQISSEVPQNLSASRPQDRQFILSSKKLLLSDSGFYLCAWSVVGRGLHSPLHFGNGTRLTVT.

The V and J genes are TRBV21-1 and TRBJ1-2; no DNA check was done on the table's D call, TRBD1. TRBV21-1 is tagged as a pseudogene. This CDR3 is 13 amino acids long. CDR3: CASSKGLGGGYTF. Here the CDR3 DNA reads TGTGCCAGCAGCAAAGGACTTGGGGGGGGGTACACCTTC.

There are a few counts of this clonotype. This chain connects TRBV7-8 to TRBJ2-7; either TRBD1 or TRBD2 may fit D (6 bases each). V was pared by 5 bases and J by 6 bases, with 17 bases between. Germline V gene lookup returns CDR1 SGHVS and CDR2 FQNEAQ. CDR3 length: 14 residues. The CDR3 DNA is TGTGCCAGCAGCCCGCGGTTAGGAGGGGGCGAGCAGTACTTC. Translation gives CASSPRLGGGEQYF. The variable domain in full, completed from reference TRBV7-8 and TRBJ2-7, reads GAGVSQSPRYKVAKRGQDVALRCDPISGHVSLFWYQQALGQGPEFLTYFQNEAQLDKSGLPSDRFFAERPEGSVSTLKIQRTQQEDSAVYLCASSPRLGGGEQYFGPGTRLTVT.